Below, one T cell receptor beta chain is given with its context. This CDR3 contains 16 residues. Trimming removed 2 bases from V and 3 bases from J, with 17 bases in between. Germline CDR1 MNHNS, CDR2 SASEGT. This record belongs to a study of shared T cell receptors in the human thymus. Here immunoSEQ multiplex PCR was the method, and the copy in TCRdb shows in-frame clones only, minus some. The table includes about 660,000 clones, roughly 90% detected once. The same sample was also used in a study of human thymus T cells. That work adds: Corrective surgery for congenital heart defects was being performed on the healthy Finnish infants who served as donors. Resections obtained during corrective heart surgery supplied the thymus tissue. In thymic and blood repertoires alike, V and J usage looked biased. Related research found strongly overlapping thymic repertoires in unrelated individuals.

The clonotype originates from a boy under three years old with a congenital heart defect. The rearrangement uses TRBV6-1 and TRBJ2-7, with a tentative D call TRBD1 (6 bases). Sequenced sample: thymocytes. The CDR3 loop reads CASSEPDPGTNYEQYF. The DNA for the CDR3 is TGTGCCAGCAGTGAACCCGATCCGGGGACAAACTACGAGCAGTACTTC.